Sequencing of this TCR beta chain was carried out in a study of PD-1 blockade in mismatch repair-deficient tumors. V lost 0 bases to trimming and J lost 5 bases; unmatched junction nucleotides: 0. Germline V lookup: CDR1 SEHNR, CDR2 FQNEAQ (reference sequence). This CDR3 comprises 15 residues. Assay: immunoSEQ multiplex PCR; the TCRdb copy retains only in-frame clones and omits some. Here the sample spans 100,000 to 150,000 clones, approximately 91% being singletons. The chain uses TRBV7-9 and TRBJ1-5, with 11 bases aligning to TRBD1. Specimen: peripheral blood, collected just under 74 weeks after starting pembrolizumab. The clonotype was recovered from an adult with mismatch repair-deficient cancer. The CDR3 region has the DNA TGTGCCAGCAGCTTAGCGGGACAGGGGGATCAGCCCCAGCATTTT. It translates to CASSLAGQGDQPQHF.